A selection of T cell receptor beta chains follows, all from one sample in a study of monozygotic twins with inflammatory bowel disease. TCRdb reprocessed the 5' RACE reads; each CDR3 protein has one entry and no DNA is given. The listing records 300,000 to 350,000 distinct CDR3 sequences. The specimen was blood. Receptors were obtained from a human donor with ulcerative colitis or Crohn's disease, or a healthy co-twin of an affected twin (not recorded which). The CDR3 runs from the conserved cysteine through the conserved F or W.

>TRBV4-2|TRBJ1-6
CASSQAYPTGTGNSPLHF
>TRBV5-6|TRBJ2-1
CASSLVGGGGALDEQFF
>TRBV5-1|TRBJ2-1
CASSLAGLTSGVDEQFF
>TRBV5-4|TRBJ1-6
CASSFPQGSGNSPLHF
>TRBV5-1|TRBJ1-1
CASRKDNNGNTEAFF
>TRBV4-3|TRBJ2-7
CASSATGGEQYF
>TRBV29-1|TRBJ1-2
CSVDRGNYGYTF
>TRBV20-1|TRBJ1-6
CSARLGQTNSPLHF
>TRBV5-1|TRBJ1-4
CASSLNAGSYEKLFF
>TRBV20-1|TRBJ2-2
CSARRTGVVTGELFF
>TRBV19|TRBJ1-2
CASSIGGGSGGYTF
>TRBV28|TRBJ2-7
CASRTRETYEQYF
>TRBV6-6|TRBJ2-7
CASSPDRRYEQYF
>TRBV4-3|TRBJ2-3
CASSPSGGLTDTQYF
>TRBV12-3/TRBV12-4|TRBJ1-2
CASSPGFYGNTF
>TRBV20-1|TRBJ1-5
CSARPGTGYSNQPQHF
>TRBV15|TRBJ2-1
CATSRGLGSYNEQFF
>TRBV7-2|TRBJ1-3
CASSSPGQGFGTIYF
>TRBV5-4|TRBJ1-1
CASSLGRHQMGDTEAFF
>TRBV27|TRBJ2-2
CASSLYPGPGELFF
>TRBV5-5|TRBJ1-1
CASSSQGVNTEAFF
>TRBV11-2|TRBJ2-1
CASSSTLAGDYNEQFF
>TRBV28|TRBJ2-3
CASSLYGGTGADTQYF
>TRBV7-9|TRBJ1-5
CASSRDRQGQPQHF
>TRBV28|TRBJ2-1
CASNLAGSLSNEQFF
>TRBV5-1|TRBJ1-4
CASSFPGTGNEKLFF
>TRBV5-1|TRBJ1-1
CASSPGQALRAFF
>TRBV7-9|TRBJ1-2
CASSNSRGTNYGYTF
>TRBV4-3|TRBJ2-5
CASSQVRKGLAGGETQYF
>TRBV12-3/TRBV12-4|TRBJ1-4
CASSRATNEKLFF
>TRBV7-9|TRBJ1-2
CASSSKWPGQGDYGYTF
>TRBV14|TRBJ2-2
CASSQSRQNTGELFF
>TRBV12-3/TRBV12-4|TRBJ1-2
CASTHSTGGAYGCTF
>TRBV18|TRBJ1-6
CASSPKQGMGSPLHF
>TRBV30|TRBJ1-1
CAWSQGPGAEAFF
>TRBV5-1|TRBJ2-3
CASSFMWGGRDTQYF
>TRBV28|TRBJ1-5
CAVLQTAPNQPQHF
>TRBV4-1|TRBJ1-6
CASSQSGTVASPLHF
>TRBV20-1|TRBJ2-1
CSASRAGTRGVDEQFF
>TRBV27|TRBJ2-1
CASSLLDFRRAYNEQFF
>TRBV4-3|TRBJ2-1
CASSQDWAGTPYNEQFF
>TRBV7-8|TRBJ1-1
CASSSTRQEAFF
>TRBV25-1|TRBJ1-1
CASTGTGANTEAFF
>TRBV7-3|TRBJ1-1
CASSLTGYTEAFF
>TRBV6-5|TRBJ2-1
CASSYSVWGDNEQFF
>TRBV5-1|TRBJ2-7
CASSNQGEQYF
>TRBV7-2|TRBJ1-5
CASSFRDRVNQPQHF
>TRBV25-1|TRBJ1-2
CASTTDPNYGYTF
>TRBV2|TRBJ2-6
CASSGSVGSGANVLTF
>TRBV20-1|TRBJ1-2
CSALRGGYGYTF
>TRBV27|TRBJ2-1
CASSSQGKGYEQFF